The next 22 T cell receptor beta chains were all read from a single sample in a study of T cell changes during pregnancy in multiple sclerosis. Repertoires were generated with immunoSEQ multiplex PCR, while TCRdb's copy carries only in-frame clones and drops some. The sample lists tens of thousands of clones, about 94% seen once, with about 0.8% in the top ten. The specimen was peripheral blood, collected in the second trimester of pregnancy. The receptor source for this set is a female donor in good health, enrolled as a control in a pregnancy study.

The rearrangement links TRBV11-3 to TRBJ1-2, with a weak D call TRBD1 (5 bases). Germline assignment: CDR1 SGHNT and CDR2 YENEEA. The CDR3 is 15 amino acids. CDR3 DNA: TGTCCCGGGGGACGAGGCAGGCCAATAAACTATGGCTACACCTTC. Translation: CPGGRGRPINYGYTF. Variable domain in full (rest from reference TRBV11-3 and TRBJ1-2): EAGVVQSPRYKIIEKKQPVAFWCNPISGHNTLYWYLQNLGQGPELLIRYENEEAVDDSQLPKDRFSAERLKGVDSTLKIQPAELGDSAVYLCPGGRGRPINYGYTFGSGTRLTVV.

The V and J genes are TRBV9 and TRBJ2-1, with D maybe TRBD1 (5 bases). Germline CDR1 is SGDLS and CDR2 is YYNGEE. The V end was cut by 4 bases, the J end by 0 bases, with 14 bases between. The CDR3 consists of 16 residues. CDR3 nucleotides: TGTGCCAGCAGCCCCGAAGGGGATAGCTCCTACAATGAGCAGTTCTTC. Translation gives CASSPEGDSSYNEQFF.

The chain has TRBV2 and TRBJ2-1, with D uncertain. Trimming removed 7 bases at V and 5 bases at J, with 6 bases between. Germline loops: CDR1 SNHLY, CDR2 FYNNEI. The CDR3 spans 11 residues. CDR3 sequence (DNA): TGTGCCAGCACCTATAACAATGAGCAGTTCTTC. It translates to CASTYNNEQFF.

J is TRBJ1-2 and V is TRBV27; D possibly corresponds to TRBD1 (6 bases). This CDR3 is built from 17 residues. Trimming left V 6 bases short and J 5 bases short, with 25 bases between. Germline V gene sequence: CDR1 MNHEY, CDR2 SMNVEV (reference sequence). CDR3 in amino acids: CASRLYRDSGPHYGYTF. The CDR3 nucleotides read TGTGCCAGCAGACTCTACAGGGATTCGGGACCCCATTATGGCTACACCTTC.

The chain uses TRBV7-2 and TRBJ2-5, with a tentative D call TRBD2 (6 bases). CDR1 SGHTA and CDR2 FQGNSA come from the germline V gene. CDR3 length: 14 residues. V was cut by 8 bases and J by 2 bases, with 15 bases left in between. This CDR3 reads CASFRGGGQETQYF. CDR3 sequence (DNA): TGTGCCAGCTTCCGGGGAGGAGGACAAGAGACCCAGTACTTC.

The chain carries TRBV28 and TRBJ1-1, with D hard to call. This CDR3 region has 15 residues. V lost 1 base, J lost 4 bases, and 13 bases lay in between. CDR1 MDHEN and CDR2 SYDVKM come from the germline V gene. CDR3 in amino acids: CASSLSGVPSTEAFF. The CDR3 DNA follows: TGTGCCAGCAGTTTATCGGGAGTTCCGAGCACTGAAGCTTTCTTT. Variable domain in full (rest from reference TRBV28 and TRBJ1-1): DVKVTQSSRYLVKRTGEKVFLECVQDMDHENMFWYRQDPGLGLRLIYFSYDVKMKEKGDIPEGYSVSREKKERFSLILESASTNQTSMYLCASSLSGVPSTEAFFGQGTRLTVV.

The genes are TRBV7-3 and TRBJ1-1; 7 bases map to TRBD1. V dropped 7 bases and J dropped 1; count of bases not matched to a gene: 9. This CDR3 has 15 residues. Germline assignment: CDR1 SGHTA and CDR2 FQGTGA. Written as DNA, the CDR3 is TGTGCCAGCAAAAGTGAGGGGACAGCGAACACTGAAGCTTTCTTT. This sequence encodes CASKSEGTANTEAFF. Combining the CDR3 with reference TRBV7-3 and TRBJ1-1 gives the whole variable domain GAGVSQTPSNKVTEKGKYVELRCDPISGHTALYWYRQSLGQGPEFLIYFQGTGAADDSGLPNDRFFAVRPEGSVSTLKIQRTERGDSAVYLCASKSEGTANTEAFFGQGTRLTVV.

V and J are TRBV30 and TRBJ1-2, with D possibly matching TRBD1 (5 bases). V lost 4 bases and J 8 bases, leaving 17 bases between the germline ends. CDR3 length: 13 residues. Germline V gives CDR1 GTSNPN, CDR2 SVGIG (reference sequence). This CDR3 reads CAWMGGGAGGYTF. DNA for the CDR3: TGTGCCTGGATGGGGGGGGGTGCCGGGGGCTACACCTTC.

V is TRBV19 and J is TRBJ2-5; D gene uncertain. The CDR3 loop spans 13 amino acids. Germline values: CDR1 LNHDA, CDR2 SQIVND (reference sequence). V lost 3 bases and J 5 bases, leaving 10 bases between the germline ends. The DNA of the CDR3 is TGTGCCAGTAGTATTTTCTCTTCTGAGACCCAGTACTTC. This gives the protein CASSIFSSETQYF.

CDR3 sequence reads: CASSEQGAGTEAFF. CDR3 DNA: TGTGCCAGCAGCGAACAGGGGGCCGGCACTGAAGCTTTCTTT. The rearrangement joins TRBV7-9 to TRBJ1-1, with 9 positions matching TRBD1. The CDR3 consists of 14 residues. V was pared by 5 bases and J by 4 bases, with 5 bases of the junction left unmatched. From germline, CDR1 is SEHNR and CDR2 FQNEAQ (reference sequence).

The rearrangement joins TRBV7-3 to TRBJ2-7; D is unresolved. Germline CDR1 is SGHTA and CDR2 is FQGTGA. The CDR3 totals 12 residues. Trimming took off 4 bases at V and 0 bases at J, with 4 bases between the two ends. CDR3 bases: TGTGCCAGCAGCTCCTTCTCCTACGAGCAGTACTTC. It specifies CASSSFSYEQYF.

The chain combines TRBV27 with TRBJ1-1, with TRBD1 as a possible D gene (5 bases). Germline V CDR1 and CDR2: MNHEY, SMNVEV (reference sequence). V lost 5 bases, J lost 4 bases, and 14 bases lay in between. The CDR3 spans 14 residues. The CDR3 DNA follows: TGTGCCAGCAGTCTCGGGGGAGGGAGCACTGAAGCTTTCTTT. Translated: CASSLGGGSTEAFF.

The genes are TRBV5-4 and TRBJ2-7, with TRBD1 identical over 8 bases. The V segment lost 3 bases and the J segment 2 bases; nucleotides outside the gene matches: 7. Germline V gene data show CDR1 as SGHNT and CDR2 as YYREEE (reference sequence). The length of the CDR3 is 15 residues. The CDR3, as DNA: TGTGCCAGCAGCTCCCCGGACAGGGTCCCCTACGAGCAGTACTTC. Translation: CASSSPDRVPYEQYF.

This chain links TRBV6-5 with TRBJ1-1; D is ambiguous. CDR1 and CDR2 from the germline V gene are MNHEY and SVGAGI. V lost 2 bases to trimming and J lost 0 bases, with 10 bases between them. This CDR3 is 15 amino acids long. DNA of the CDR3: TGTGCCAGCAGTTACATCGGACTTATGAACACTGAAGCTTTCTTT. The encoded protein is CASSYIGLMNTEAFF.

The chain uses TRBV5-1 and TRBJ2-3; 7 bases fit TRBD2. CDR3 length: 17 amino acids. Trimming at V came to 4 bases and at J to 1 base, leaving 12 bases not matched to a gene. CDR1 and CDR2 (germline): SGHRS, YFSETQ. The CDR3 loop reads CASSPFPRGVRTDTQYF. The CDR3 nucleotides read TGCGCCAGCAGCCCGTTCCCCCGGGGGGTCCGCACAGATACGCAGTATTTT.

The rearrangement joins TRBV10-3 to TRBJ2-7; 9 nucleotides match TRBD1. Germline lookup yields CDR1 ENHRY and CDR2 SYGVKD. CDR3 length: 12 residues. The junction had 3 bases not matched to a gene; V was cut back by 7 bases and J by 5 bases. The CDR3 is CAITGQGNEQYF. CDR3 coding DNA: TGTGCCATCACGGGACAGGGCAACGAGCAGTACTTC.

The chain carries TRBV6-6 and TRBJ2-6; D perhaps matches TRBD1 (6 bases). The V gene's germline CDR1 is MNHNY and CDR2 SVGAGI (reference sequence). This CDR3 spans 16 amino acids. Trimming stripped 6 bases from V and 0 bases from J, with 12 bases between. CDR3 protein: CASRDSRSSGANVLTF. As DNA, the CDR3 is TGTGCCAGCAGGGACAGCCGGAGCTCTGGGGCCAACGTCCTGACTTTC.

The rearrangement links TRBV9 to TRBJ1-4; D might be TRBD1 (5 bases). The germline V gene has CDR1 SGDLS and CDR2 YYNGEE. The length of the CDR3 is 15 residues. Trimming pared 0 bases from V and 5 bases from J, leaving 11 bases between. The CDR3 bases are TGTGCCAGCAGCGTAGACCCGACAGACAATGAAAAACTGTTTTTT. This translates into CASSVDPTDNEKLFF.

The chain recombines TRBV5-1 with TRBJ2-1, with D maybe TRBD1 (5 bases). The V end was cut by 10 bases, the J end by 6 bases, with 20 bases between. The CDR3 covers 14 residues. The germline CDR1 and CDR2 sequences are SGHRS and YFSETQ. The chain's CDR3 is CACHRKDDLNEQFF. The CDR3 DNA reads TGCGCCTGCCACAGGAAAGATGATCTCAATGAGCAGTTCTTC.

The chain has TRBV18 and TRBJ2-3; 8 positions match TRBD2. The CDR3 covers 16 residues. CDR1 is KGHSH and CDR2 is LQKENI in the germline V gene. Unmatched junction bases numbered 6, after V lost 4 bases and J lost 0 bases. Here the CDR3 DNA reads TGTGCCAGCTCACTACCATCGGGGGGGAGCACAGATACGCAGTATTTT. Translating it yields CASSLPSGGSTDTQYF.

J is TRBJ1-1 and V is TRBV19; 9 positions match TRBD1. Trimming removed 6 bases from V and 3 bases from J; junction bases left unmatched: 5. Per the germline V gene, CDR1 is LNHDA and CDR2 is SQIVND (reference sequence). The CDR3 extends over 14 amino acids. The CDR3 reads CASSGQGWYTEAFF. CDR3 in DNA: TGTGCCAGTAGCGGACAGGGGTGGTACACTGAAGCTTTCTTT.

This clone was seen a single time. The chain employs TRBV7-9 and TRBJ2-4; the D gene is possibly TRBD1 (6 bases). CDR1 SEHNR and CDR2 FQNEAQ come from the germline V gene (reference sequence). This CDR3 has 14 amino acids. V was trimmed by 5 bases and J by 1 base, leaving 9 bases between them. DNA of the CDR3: TGTGCCAGCAGCCCGCAGGGGGCCAAAAACATTCAGTACTTC. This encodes CASSPQGAKNIQYF.